The rows below give T cell receptor beta chains drawn from one sample of a study of shared clonotypes between healthy human individuals. Assay used: immunoSEQ multiplex PCR; TCRdb lists only in-frame clones, some missing. Of about 2.1 million clones in the sample, about 94% were seen once. The sequencing sample was made of naive CD8+ T cells from PBMCs. These receptors were taken from a man aged 18 to 35 in good health. Some clones in this sample may be carry-over from other donors' samples. CDR3s include the opening cysteine and the closing phenylalanine or tryptophan. The D gene is left open where the match is weak. Only part of the rows carry a size: once, few, many, or a class if the clone is expanded.

d_call clone_size j_call v_call cdr3_aa cdr3_nt
TRBD1 NA TRBJ2-6 TRBV9 CASRDRGNGANVLTF TGTGCCAGCAGGGACAGGGGAAATGGGGCCAACGTCCTGACTTTC
NA NA TRBJ2-7 TRBV5-6 CASSPDGSPYEQYF TGTGCCAGCAGCCCCGACGGGTCCCCCTACGAGCAGTACTTC
TRBD1 NA TRBJ1-5 TRBV30 CAWSVRQGFQPQHF TGTGCCTGGAGTGTACGACAGGGATTTCAGCCCCAGCATTTT
NA NA TRBJ2-1 TRBV5-1 CASSLGLEQFF TGCGCCAGCAGCTTAGGGCTGGAGCAGTTCTTC
NA NA TRBJ2-1 TRBV4-1 CASSQSSGIWDEQFF TGCGCCAGCAGCCAATCATCCGGGATCTGGGATGAGCAGTTCTTC
NA NA TRBJ2-7 TRBV7-9 CASRTTERNEQYF TGTGCCAGCAGAACGACAGAGAGGAACGAGCAGTACTTC
TRBD1 once TRBJ1-4 TRBV19 CASGQVSNEKLFF TGTGCCAGTGGACAGGTCTCCAATGAAAAACTGTTTTTT
TRBD2 NA TRBJ2-1 TRBV27 CASSYGLVGNEQFF TGTGCCAGCAGTTACGGACTAGTAGGCAATGAGCAGTTCTTC
NA NA TRBJ2-7 TRBV9 CASSPMGAGKRYEQYF TGTGCCAGCAGCCCCATGGGAGCAGGGAAAAGGTACGAGCAGTACTTC
TRBD2 NA TRBJ2-5 TRBV7-3 CASSLTPASGQETQYF TGTGCCAGCAGCTTAACGCCGGCTAGCGGGCAAGAGACCCAGTACTTC
TRBD1 NA TRBJ2-7 TRBV2 CASSGTGTGAYEQYF TGTGCCAGCAGTGGTACCGGGACAGGGGCCTACGAGCAGTACTTC
NA NA TRBJ1-1 TRBV4-3 CASSQGGGLYTEAFF TGCGCCAGCAGCCAAGGGGGGGGGCTCTATACTGAAGCTTTCTTT
NA once TRBJ2-7 TRBV28 CASSLGPRYEQYF TGTGCCAGCAGTTTGGGCCCGAGATACGAGCAGTACTTC
NA few TRBJ1-1 TRBV15 CATSRGGGSGEAFF TGTGCCACCAGCAGAGGTGGCGGGAGCGGTGAAGCTTTCTTT
NA NA TRBJ2-7 TRBV2 CASSVGVGGPIYEQYF TGTGCCAGCAGTGTAGGTGTCGGAGGGCCGATATACGAGCAGTACTTC
TRBD1 once TRBJ1-5 TRBV19 CASSLDRVNNQPQHF TGTGCCAGTAGTCTTGACAGGGTGAACAATCAGCCCCAGCATTTT
NA NA TRBJ1-1 TRBV2 CASPQRGAEAFF TGTGCCAGCCCCCAACGGGGGGCTGAAGCTTTCTTT
NA NA TRBJ2-3 TRBV28 CASTWTDMTDTQYF TGTGCCAGCACCTGGACAGACATGACAGATACGCAGTATTTT
TRBD2 NA TRBJ2-1 TRBV9 CASSVDKREWEQFF TGTGCCAGCAGCGTAGATAAGCGGGAGTGGGAGCAGTTCTTC
TRBD1 NA TRBJ2-7 TRBV4-1 CASSTDRASEQYF TGCGCCAGCAGCACGGACAGGGCTAGCGAGCAGTACTTC
TRBD1 NA TRBJ2-1 TRBV27 CASSIGQGVGNEQFF TGTGCCAGCAGTATCGGACAGGGGGTAGGCAATGAGCAGTTCTTC
TRBD2 NA TRBJ2-7 TRBV27 CASSPWPLLAAYEQYF TGTGCCAGCAGTCCCTGGCCGCTACTAGCGGCCTACGAGCAGTACTTC
NA NA TRBJ2-7 TRBV9 CASSVGQPYEQYF TGTGCCAGCAGCGTAGGGCAGCCATACGAGCAGTACTTC
NA once TRBJ2-1 TRBV27 CASSSVQVGEQFF TGTGCCAGCAGCTCCGTACAGGTAGGCGAGCAGTTCTTC
NA NA TRBJ2-1 TRBV28 CASSPNRHPQGSDEQFF TGTGCCAGCAGTCCCAATCGGCACCCCCAAGGATCGGATGAGCAGTTCTTC
NA NA TRBJ2-3 TRBV7-8 CASSRGGTRTDTQYF TGTGCCAGCAGCCGAGGGGGGACACGCACAGATACGCAGTATTTT
NA few TRBJ1-1 TRBV6-6 CASSSGTMNTEAFF TGTGCCAGCAGTTCAGGGACTATGAACACTGAAGCTTTCTTT
NA NA TRBJ2-5 TRBV29-1 CSVVAETQYF TGCAGCGTTGTCGCGGAGACCCAGTACTTC
NA NA TRBJ2-7 TRBV4-1 CASSQAPTSHEQYF TGCGCCAGCAGCCAAGCCCCAACGAGCCACGAGCAGTACTTC
NA NA TRBJ2-3 TRBV30 CAWTHSGATDTQYF TGTGCCTGGACACATTCGGGGGCCACAGATACGCAGTATTTT
NA NA TRBJ2-7 TRBV5-6 CASSLGSSQYEQYF TGTGCCAGCAGCTTGGGTTCGTCTCAGTACGAGCAGTACTTC
NA NA TRBJ1-1 TRBV6-5 CASSSPDGGSEAFF TGTGCCAGCAGTTCCCCAGATGGGGGATCTGAAGCTTTCTTT
TRBD1 NA TRBJ2-7 TRBV5-6 CASSLGGQRYYEQYF TGTGCCAGCAGCTTGGGGGGACAGCGGTACTACGAGCAGTACTTC
TRBD1 NA TRBJ2-7 TRBV11-2 CASSVGPGTGLHEQYF TGTGCCAGCAGCGTGGGACCCGGGACAGGGCTCCACGAGCAGTACTTC
NA NA TRBJ2-5 TRBV7-3 CASSLNVRPTGETQYF TGTGCCAGCAGCTTAAATGTCAGGCCCACGGGAGAGACCCAGTACTTC
TRBD1 NA TRBJ1-2 TRBV6-5 CASSYSTGQETYGYTF TGTGCCAGCAGTTACTCGACGGGACAGGAGACCTATGGCTACACCTTC
NA NA TRBJ1-1 TRBV27 CASSIRASVNTEAFF TGTGCCAGCAGTATCAGGGCCTCCGTGAACACTGAAGCTTTCTTT
NA NA TRBJ1-2 TRBV7-2 CASSLGDLGYGYTF TGTGCCAGCAGCTTAGGGGACCTCGGGTATGGCTACACCTTC
NA NA TRBJ1-4 TRBV5-1 CASSLRQVGEKLFF TGCGCCAGCAGCTTGAGGCAGGTGGGTGAAAAACTGTTTTTT
NA NA TRBJ2-4 TRBV27 CASSSHPGALTNIQYF TGTGCCAGCAGTAGCCACCCAGGGGCCCTCACAAACATTCAGTACTTC
NA NA TRBJ2-1 TRBV5-1 CASQLGYNEQFF TGCGCCAGTCAACTAGGGTACAATGAGCAGTTCTTC
NA NA TRBJ2-7 TRBV6-6 CASSYGINEQYF TGTGCCAGCAGTTACGGGATCAATGAGCAGTACTTC
TRBD2 NA TRBJ2-3 TRBV11-2 CASNHRDTGGGTDTQYF TGTGCCAGCAACCACCGGGACACCGGGGGGGGCACAGATACGCAGTATTTT
TRBD1 NA TRBJ2-7 TRBV9 CASSPGDRGSDSVPYEQYF TGTGCCAGCAGCCCCGGGGACAGGGGTAGCGACTCAGTTCCCTACGAGCAGTACTTC
TRBD1 NA TRBJ2-7 TRBV9 CASSVDAGGYYEQYF TGTGCCAGCAGCGTAGACGCAGGGGGATACTACGAGCAGTACTTC
NA NA TRBJ2-5 TRBV19 CASSTSRQETQYF TGTGCCAGTAGTACCTCCCGGCAAGAGACCCAGTACTTC
TRBD1 NA TRBJ2-2 TRBV29-1 CSARTGQGSGELFF TGCAGCGCCCGGACAGGACAAGGTTCCGGGGAGCTGTTTTTT
NA NA TRBJ1-2 TRBV18 CASSRERLVKANYGYTF TGTGCCAGCTCACGAGAGCGGCTCGTTAAAGCTAACTATGGCTACACCTTC
TRBD1 NA TRBJ1-5 TRBV27 CASSPSTGDGNQPQHF TGTGCCAGCAGTCCCTCGACAGGGGATGGCAATCAGCCCCAGCATTTT
TRBD2 NA TRBJ2-1 TRBV2 CASRDRTSGSLRNEQFF TGTGCCAGCAGGGACAGGACTAGCGGGAGTCTCCGCAATGAGCAGTTCTTC
NA NA TRBJ1-5 TRBV6-1 CASSEAGWRGPRNQPQHF TGTGCCAGCAGTGAAGCGGGGTGGCGGGGTCCGCGGAATCAGCCCCAGCATTTT
NA NA TRBJ2-7 TRBV4-1 CASSPTWGSYEQYF TGCGCCAGCAGCCCCACTTGGGGTTCCTACGAGCAGTACTTC
TRBD2 NA TRBJ2-7 TRBV4-1 CASSPGLAGTYEQYF TGCGCCAGCAGCCCGGGACTAGCGGGCACCTACGAGCAGTACTTC
NA NA TRBJ2-7 TRBV27 CASSLSPTRGGSSYEQYF TGTGCCAGCAGTTTATCCCCCACTCGCGGAGGGAGCTCCTACGAGCAGTACTTC
TRBD1 NA TRBJ2-2 TRBV7-6 CASSFPGQGPGELFF TGTGCCAGCAGCTTCCCGGGACAGGGGCCCGGGGAGCTGTTTTTT
NA NA TRBJ2-1 TRBV28 CASSLSLPSSYNEQFF TGTGCCAGCAGTTTGTCTCTACCAAGCTCCTACAATGAGCAGTTCTTC
NA NA TRBJ2-2 TRBV9 CASSTSGDGTGELFF TGTGCCAGCAGCACTAGTGGGGACGGGACCGGGGAGCTGTTTTTT
NA few TRBJ1-5 TRBV7-2 CASSLDSGNQPQHF TGTGCCAGCAGCCTGGACAGCGGCAATCAGCCCCAGCATTTT